This T cell receptor (beta chain) was recorded in a study of blood T cell repertoires in COVID-19. Study context: Some COVID-19 samples were acute and others convalescent; all came from the United States, Italy and Spain. PBMCs, B-cell-depleted T cells, or T cells provided the cDNA or gDNA that made up the material.

This CDR3 region has 14 residues. Germline lookup yields CDR1 SGHTA and CDR2 FQGTGA. Trimming cost V 5 bases and J 3 bases, with 13 bases left between them. Authors' methods: Amplified reference gene primers provided the basis for estimating nucleated cell counts. Here immunoSEQ multiplex PCR was the method, and the copy in TCRdb shows in-frame clones only, minus some. V and J calls and clone size follow that table, whereas D and trimming were derived from the DNA. The sample carries some 190,000 clones, 70% to 90% recorded once. The chain recombines TRBV7-3 with TRBJ1-2; D unclear. The receptor comes from a woman at least 80 years old with acute or convalescent COVID-19. Sequencing was carried out using peripheral blood. The CDR3 loop is CASSLLPSDYGYTF. CDR3 DNA: TGTGCCAGCAGCCTCCTACCGTCCGACTATGGCTACACCTTC.